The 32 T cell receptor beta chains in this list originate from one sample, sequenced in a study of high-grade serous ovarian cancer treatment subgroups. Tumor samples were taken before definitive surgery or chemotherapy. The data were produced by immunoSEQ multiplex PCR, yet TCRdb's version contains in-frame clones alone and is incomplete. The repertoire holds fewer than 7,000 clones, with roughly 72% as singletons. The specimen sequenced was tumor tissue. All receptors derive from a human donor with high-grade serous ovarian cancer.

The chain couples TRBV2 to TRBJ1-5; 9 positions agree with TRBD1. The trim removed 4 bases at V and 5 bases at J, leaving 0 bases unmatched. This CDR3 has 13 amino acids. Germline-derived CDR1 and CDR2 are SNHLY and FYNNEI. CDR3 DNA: TGTGCCAGCAGTGGGACAGGGGATCAGCCCCAGCATTTT. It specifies CASSGTGDQPQHF. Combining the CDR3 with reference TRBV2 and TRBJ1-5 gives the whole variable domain EPEVTQTPSHQVTQMGQEVILRCVPISNHLYFYWYRQILGQKVEFLVSFYNNEISEKSEIFDDQFSVERPDGSNFTLKIRSTKLEDSAMYFCASSGTGDQPQHFGDGTRLSIL.

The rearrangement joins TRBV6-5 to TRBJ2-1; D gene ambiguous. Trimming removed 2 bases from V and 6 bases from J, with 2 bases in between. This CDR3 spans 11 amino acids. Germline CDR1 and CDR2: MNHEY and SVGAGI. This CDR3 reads CASSYGNEQFF. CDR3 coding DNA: TGTGCCAGCAGTTACGGCAATGAGCAGTTCTTC.

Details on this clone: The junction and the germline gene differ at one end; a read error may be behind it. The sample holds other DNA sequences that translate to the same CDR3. CDR3 in DNA: TGCGCCTGGAAAAAACTCCGGGACTTTACGGTGGGCACCGGGGAGCTGTTTTTT. This sequence encodes CAWKKLRDFTVGTGELFF. This chain connects TRBV30 to TRBJ2-2; maybe TRBD2 (6 bases). CDR1 is GTSNPN, CDR2 SVGIG, per germline (reference sequence). The CDR3 has 18 amino acids.

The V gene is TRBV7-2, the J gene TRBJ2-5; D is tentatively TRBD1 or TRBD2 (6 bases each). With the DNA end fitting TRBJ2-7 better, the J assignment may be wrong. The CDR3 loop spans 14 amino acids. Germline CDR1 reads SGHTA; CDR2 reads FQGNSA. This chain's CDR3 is CASSSGGGTYEQYF. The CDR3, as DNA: TGTGCCAGCAGCTCCGGAGGGGGGACCTACGAGCAGTACTTC.

The CDR3 protein is CASKAASQPQHF. The CDR3 DNA is TGTGCCAGCAAGGCAGCGAGTCAGCCCCAGCATTTT. This sequence joins TRBV28 and TRBJ1-5, with D unclear. Germline values: CDR1 MDHEN, CDR2 SYDVKM. Trimming took 7 bases from V and 6 from J, leaving 10 bases between them. The CDR3 has 12 residues.

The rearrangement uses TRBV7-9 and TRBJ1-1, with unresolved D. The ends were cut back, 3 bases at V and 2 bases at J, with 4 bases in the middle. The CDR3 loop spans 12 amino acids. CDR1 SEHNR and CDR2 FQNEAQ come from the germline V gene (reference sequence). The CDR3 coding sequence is TGTGCCAGCAGCTTTCCTAACACTGAAGCTTTCTTT. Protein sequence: CASSFPNTEAFF.

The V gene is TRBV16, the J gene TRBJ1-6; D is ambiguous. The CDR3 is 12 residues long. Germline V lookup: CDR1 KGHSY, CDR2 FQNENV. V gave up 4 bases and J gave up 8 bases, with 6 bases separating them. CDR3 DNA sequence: TGTGCCAGCAGCCCCCCAGATTCACCCCTCCACTTT. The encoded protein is CASSPPDSPLHF.

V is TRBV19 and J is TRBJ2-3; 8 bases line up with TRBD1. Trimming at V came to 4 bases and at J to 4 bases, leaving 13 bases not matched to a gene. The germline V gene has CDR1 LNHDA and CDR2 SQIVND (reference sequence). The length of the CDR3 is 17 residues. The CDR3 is CASSKGLGGQGPDTQYF. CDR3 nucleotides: TGTGCCAGTAGTAAAGGTTTGGGCGGACAGGGACCAGATACGCAGTATTTT.

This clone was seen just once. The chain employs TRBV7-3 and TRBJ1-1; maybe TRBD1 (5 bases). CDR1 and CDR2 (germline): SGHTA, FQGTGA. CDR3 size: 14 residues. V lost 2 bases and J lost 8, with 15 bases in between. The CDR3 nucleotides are TGTGCCAGCAGCTTAGATTGGGGTAAGGGGGAAGCTTTCTTT. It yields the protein CASSLDWGKGEAFF.

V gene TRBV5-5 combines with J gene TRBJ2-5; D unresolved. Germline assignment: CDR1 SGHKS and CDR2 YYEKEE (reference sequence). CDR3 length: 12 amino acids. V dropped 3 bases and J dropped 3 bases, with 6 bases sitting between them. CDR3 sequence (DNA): TGTGCCAGCAGCTGGTACGAAGAGACCCAGTACTTC. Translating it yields CASSWYEETQYF.

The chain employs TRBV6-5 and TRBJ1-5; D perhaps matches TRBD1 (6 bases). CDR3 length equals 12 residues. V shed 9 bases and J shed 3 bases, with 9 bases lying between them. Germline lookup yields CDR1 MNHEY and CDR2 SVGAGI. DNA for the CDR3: TGTGCCAGTGGACAGACCAATCAGCCCCAGCATTTT. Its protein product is CASGQTNQPQHF.

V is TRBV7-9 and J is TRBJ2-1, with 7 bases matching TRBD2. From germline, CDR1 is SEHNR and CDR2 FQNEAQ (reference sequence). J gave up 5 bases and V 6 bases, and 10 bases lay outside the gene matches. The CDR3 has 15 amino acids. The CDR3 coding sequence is TGTGCCAGCAGGGACATTAGCGGGCTTAACAATGAGCAGTTCTTC. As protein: CASRDISGLNNEQFF.

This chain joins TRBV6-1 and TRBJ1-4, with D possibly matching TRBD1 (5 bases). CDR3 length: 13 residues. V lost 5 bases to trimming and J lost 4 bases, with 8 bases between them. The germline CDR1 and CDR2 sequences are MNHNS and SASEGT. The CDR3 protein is CASSRRVNEKLFF. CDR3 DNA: TGTGCCAGCAGTCGCAGGGTTAATGAAAAACTGTTTTTT.

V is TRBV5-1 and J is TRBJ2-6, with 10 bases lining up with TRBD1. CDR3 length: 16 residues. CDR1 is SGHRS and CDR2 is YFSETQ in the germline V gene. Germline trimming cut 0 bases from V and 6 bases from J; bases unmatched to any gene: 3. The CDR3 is CASSLAGTGVANVLTF. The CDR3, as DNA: TGCGCCAGCAGCTTGGCCGGGACAGGGGTGGCCAACGTCCTGACTTTC.

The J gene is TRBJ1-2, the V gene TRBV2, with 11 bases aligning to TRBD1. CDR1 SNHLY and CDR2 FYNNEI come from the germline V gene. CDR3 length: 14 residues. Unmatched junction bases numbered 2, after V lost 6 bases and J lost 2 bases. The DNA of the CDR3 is TGTGCCAGCAGCGGACAGGGGGCGAACTATGGCTACACCTTC. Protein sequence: CASSGQGANYGYTF.

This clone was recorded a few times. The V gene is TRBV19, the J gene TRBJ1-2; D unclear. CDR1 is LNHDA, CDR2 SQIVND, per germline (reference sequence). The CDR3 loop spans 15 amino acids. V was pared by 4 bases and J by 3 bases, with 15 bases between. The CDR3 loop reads CASSSDTQAYYGYTF. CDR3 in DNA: TGTGCCAGTAGTAGTGATACCCAGGCGTACTATGGCTACACCTTC. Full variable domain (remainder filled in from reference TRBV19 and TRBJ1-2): DGGITQSPKYLFRKEGQNVTLSCEQNLNHDAMYWYRQDPGQGLRLIYYSQIVNDFQKGDIAEGYSVSREKKESFPLTVTSAQKNPTAFYLCASSSDTQAYYGYTFGSGTRLTVV.

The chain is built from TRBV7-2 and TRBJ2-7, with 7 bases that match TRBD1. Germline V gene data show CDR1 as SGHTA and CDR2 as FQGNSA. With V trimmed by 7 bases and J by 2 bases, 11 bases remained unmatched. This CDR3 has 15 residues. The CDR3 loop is CASTEIQTGPYEQYF. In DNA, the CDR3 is TGTGCCAGCACCGAAATACAGACAGGGCCCTACGAGCAGTACTTC.

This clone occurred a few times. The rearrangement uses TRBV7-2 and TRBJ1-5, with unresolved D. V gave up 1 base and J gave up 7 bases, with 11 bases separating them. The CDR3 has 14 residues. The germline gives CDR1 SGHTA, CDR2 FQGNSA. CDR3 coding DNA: TGTGCCAGCAGCTTAGAGTTTTATGACCAGCCCCAGCATTTT. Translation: CASSLEFYDQPQHF.

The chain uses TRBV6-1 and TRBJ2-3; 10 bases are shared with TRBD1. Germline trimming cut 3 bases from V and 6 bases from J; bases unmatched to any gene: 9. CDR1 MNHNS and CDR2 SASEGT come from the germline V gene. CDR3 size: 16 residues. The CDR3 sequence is CASSERDRGLPDTQYF. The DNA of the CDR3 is TGTGCCAGCAGTGAGCGGGACAGGGGACTACCTGATACGCAGTATTTT.

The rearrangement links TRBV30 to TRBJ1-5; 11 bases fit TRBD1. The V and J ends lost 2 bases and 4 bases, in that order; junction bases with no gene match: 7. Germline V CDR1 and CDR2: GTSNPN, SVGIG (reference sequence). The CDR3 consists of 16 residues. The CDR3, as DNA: TGTGCCTGGAGTCCATCCTGGGACAGGGGGAATCAGCCCCAGCATTTT. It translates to CAWSPSWDRGNQPQHF.

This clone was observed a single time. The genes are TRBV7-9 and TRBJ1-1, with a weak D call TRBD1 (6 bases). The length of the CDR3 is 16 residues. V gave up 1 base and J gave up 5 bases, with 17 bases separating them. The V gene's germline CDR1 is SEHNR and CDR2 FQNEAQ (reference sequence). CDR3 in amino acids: CASSLEGGRRGTEAFF. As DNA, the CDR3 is TGTGCCAGCAGCTTAGAAGGGGGTAGGCGGGGGACTGAAGCTTTCTTT.

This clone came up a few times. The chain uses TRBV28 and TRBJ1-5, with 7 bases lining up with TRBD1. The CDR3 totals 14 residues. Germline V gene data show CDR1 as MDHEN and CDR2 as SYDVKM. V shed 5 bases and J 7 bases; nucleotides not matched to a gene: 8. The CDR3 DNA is TGTGCCAGCAGTAAACAGGGGAGGAGGCAGCCCCAGCATTTT. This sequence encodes CASSKQGRRQPQHF.

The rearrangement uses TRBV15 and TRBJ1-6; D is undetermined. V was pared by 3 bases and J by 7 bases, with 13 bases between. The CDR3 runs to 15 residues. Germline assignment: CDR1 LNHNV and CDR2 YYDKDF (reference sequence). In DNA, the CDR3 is TGTGCCACCAGCAGGGAACACGCTGAAAATTCACCCCTCCACTTT. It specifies CATSREHAENSPLHF. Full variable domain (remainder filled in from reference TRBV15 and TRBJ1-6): DAMVIQNPRYQVTQFGKPVTLSCSQTLNHNVMYWYQQKSSQAPKLLFHYYDKDFNNEADTPDNFQSRRPNTSFCFLDIRSPGLGDTAMYLCATSREHAENSPLHFGNGTRLTVT.

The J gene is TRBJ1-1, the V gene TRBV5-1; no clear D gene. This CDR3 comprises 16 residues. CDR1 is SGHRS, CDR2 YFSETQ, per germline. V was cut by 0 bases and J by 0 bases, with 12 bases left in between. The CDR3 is CASSLAGRSLNTEAFF. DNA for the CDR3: TGCGCCAGCAGCTTGGCCGGTCGAAGCCTGAACACTGAAGCTTTCTTT. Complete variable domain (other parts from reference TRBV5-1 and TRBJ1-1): KAGVTQTPRYLIKTRGQQVTLSCSPISGHRSVSWYQQTPGQGLQFLFEYFSETQRNKGNFPGRFSGRQFSNSRSEMNVSTLELGDSALYLCASSLAGRSLNTEAFFGQGTRLTVV.

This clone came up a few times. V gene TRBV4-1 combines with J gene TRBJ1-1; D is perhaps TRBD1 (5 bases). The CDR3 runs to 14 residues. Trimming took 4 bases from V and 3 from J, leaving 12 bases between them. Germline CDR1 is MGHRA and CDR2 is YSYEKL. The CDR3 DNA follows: TGCGCCAGCAGCCCACCGGGACGCCACACTGAAGCTTTCTTT. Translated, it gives CASSPPGRHTEAFF.

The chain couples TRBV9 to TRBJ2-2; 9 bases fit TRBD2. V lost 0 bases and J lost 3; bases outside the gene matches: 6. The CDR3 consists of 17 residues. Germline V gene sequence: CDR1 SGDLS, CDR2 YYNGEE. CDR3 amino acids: CASSVVAGGPYTGELFF. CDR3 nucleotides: TGTGCCAGCAGCGTAGTTGCGGGGGGGCCGTACACCGGGGAGCTGTTTTTT. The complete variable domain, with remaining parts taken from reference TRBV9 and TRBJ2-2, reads DSGVTQTPKHLITATGQRVTLRCSPRSGDLSVYWYQQSLDQGLQFLIQYYNGEERAKGNILERFSAQQFPDLHSELNLSSLELGDSALYFCASSVVAGGPYTGELFFGEGSRLTVL.

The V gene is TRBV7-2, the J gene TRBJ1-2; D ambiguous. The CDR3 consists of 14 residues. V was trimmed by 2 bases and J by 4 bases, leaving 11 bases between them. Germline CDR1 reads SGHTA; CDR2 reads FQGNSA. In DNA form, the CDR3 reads TGTGCCAGCAGCTTATCGCACAGCCCCTATGGCTACACCTTC. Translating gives CASSLSHSPYGYTF.

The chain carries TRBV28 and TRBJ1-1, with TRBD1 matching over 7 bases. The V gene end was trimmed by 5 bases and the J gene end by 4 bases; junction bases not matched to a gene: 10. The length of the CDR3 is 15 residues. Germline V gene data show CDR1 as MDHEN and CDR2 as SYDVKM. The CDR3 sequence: CASSLPIRGSTEAFF. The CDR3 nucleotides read TGTGCCAGCAGTCTACCAATCAGGGGGAGCACTGAAGCTTTCTTT. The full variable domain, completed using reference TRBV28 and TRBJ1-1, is DVKVTQSSRYLVKRTGEKVFLECVQDMDHENMFWYRQDPGLGLRLIYFSYDVKMKEKGDIPEGYSVSREKKERFSLILESASTNQTSMYLCASSLPIRGSTEAFFGQGTRLTVV.

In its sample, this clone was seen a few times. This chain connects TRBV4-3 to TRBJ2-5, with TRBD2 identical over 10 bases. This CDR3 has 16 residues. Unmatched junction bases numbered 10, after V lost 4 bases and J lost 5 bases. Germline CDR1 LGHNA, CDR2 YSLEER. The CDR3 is CASSRGAASGGETQYF. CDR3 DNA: TGCGCCAGCAGCCGAGGGGCGGCTAGCGGGGGTGAGACCCAGTACTTC.

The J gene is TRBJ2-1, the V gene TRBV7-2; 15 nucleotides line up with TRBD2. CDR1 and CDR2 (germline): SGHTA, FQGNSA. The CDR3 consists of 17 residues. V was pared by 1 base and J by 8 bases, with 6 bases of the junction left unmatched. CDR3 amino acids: CASSLGTSGGVLDEQFF. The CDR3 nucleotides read TGTGCCAGCAGCTTAGGGACTAGCGGGGGGGTTCTCGATGAGCAGTTCTTC.

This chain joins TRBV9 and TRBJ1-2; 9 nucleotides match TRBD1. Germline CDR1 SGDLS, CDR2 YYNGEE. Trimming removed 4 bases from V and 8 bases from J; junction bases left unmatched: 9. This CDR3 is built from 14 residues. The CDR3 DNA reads TGTGCCAGCAGCCCGAGAACAGGGGGCGTCGGCTACACCTTC. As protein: CASSPRTGGVGYTF.

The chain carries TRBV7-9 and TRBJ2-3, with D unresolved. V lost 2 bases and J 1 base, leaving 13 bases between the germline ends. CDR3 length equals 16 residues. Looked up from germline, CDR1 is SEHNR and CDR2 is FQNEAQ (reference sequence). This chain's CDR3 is CASSLTLGVRTDTQYF. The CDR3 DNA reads TGTGCCAGCAGCTTAACATTGGGTGTCCGCACAGATACGCAGTATTTT.